This is a list of T cell receptor beta chains from one sample in a study of blood T cell repertoires in COVID-19. Profiling relied on immunoSEQ multiplex PCR, and the TCRdb table lists in-frame clones only, not all of them. The data contain approximately 300,000 clones, 83% of them singletons. Sequencing was performed on peripheral blood. Source of these receptors: a woman between 45 and 65 years old with acute or convalescent COVID-19. The CDR3 runs from the conserved cysteine through the conserved F or W. A D gene is named only where the DNA matches it firmly. Part of the rows lack a size; the others show once, few, many or a class for expanded clones.

DNA	CDR3	V	J	size	D
TGTGCCAGCAGCTGGGACAGGGAAGGCTACACCTTC	CASSWDREGYTF	TRBV7-9	TRBJ1-2	-	TRBD1
TGTGCCACCAGTGATTCCAGGATTCCCCATGAGCAGTTCTTC	CATSDSRIPHEQFF	TRBV24-1	TRBJ2-1	once	-
TGTGCCAGTAGCGAAATGCGGAACACTGAAGCTTTCTTT	CASSEMRNTEAFF	TRBV19	TRBJ1-1	once	-
TGTGCCAGTAGTAACCGTCGACAGTCGTTCACAGATACGCAGTATTTT	CASSNRRQSFTDTQYF	TRBV19	TRBJ2-3	-	-
TGTGCCAGCAGTTTATTCGGCGGGACAGGGACTATGAGGAGCAATCAGCCCCAGCATTTT	CASSLFGGTGTMRSNQPQHF	TRBV28	TRBJ1-5	few	TRBD1
TGTGCCAGCAGTGACCAGGGATACTCTAGCACAGATACGCAGTATTTT	CASSDQGYSSTDTQYF	TRBV27	TRBJ2-3	-	-
TGTGCCAGCAGTCCAGGGTTGACTCAGCCCCAGCATTTT	CASSPGLTQPQHF	TRBV2	TRBJ1-5	-	-
TGTGCCAGCAGTTTTGGGACAGAGGCTTTCTTT	CASSFGTEAFF	TRBV27	TRBJ1-1	-	TRBD1
TGTGCCAGCAGCTCGTACGGGACAGGGCCCGAGCAGTACTTC	CASSSYGTGPEQYF	TRBV5-6	TRBJ2-7	few	TRBD1
TGTGCCAGCTCACAACGGACAGGAACTATGAACACTGAAGCTTTCTTT	CASSQRTGTMNTEAFF	TRBV18	TRBJ1-1	-	TRBD1
TGTGCCAGCAGTTTAGAGGAGTATGGCTACACCTTC	CASSLEEYGYTF	TRBV12-3/TRBV12-4	TRBJ1-2	-	-
TGTGCCAGCAGTGAACAACGGGTTGAGCAGTTCTTC	CASSEQRVEQFF	TRBV2	TRBJ2-1	-	-
TGTGCCAGTAGTATAGGACAGGGTCCCATCTATGGCTACACCTTC	CASSIGQGPIYGYTF	TRBV19	TRBJ1-2	-	TRBD1
TGTGCCAGCAGTTACTCGATCTGGAGCTCCTACGAGCAGTACTTC	CASSYSIWSSYEQYF	TRBV6-7	TRBJ2-7	-	-
TGTGCCAGCAGTGAGGGGGGGCACAATGAGCAGTTCTTC	CASSEGGHNEQFF	TRBV2	TRBJ2-1	once	-